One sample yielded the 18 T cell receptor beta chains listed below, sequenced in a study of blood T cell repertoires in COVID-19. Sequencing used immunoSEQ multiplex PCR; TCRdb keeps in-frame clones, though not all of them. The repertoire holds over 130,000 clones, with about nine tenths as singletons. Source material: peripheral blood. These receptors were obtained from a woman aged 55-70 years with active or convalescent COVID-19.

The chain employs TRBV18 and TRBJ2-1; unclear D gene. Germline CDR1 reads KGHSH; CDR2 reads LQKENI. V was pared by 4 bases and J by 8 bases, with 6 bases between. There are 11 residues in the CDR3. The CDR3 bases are TGTGCCAGCTCACTAGGAGATGAGCAGTTCTTC. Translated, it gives CASSLGDEQFF.

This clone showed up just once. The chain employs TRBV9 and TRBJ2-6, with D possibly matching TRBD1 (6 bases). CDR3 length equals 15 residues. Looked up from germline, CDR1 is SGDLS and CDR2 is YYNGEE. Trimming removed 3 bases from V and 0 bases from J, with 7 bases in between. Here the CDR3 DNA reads TGTGCCAGCAGCGCAGGGGACTCTGGGGCCAACGTCCTGACTTTC. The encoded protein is CASSAGDSGANVLTF.

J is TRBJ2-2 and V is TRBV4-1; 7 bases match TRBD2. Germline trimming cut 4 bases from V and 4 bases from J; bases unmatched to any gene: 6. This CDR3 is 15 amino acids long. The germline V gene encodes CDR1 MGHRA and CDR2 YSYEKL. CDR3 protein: CASSLLAAPTGELFF. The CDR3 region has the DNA TGCGCCAGCAGCCTTCTAGCGGCTCCCACCGGGGAGCTGTTTTTT.

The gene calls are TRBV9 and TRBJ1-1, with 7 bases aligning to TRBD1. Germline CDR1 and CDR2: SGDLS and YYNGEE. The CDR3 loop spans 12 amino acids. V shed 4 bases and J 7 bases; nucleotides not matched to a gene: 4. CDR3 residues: CASSPQGSEAFF. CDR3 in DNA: TGTGCCAGCAGCCCACAGGGGAGTGAAGCTTTCTTT.

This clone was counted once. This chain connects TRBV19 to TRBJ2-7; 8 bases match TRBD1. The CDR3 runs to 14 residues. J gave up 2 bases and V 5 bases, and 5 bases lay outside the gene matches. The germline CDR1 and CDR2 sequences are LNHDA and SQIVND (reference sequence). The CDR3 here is CASSDRDRTYEQYF. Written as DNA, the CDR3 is TGTGCCAGTAGTGACCGGGACAGGACCTACGAGCAGTACTTC.

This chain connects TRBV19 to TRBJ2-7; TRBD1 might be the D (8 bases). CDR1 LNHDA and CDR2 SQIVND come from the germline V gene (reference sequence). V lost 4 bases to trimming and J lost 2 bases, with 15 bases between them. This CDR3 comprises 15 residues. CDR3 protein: CASSTQGGGTYEQYF. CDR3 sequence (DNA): TGTGCCAGTAGTACACAGGGGGGGGGCACCTACGAGCAGTACTTC. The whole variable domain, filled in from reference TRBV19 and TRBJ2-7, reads DGGITQSPKYLFRKEGQNVTLSCEQNLNHDAMYWYRQDPGQGLRLIYYSQIVNDFQKGDIAEGYSVSREKKESFPLTVTSAQKNPTAFYLCASSTQGGGTYEQYFGPGTRLTVT.

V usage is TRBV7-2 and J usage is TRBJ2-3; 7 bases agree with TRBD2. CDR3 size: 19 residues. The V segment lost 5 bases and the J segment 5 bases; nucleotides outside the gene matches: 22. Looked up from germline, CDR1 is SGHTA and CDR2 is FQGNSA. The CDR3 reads CASSLDGPVSGVGIDTQYF. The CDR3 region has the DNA TGTGCCAGCAGCCTAGACGGCCCGGTCAGCGGGGTTGGGATAGATACGCAGTATTTT.

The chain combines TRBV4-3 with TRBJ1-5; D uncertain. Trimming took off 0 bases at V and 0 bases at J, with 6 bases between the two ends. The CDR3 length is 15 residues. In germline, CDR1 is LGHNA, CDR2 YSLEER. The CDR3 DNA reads TGCGCCAGCAGCCAAGACCGCAGTAGCAATCAGCCCCAGCATTTT. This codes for CASSQDRSSNQPQHF.

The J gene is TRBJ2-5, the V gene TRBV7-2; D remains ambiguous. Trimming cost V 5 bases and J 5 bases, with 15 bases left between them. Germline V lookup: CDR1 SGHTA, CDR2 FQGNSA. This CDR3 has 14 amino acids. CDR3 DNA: TGTGCCAGCAGCATAAGTCGGTCGGAGGAGACCCAGTACTTC. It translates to CASSISRSEETQYF.

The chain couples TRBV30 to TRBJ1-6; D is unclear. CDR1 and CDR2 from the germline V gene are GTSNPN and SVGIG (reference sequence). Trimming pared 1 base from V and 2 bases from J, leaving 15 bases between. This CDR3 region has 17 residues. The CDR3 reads CAWSARHLNAYNSPLHF. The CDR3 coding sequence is TGTGCCTGGAGTGCGCGACACCTGAACGCCTATAATTCACCCCTCCACTTT.

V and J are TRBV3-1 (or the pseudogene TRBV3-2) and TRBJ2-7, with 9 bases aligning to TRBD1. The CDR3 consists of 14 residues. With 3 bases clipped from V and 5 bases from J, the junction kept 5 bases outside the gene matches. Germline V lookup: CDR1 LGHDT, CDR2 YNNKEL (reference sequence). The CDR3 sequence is CASSQGQGGHEQYF. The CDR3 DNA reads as TGTGCCAGCAGCCAGGGACAGGGTGGACACGAGCAGTACTTC.

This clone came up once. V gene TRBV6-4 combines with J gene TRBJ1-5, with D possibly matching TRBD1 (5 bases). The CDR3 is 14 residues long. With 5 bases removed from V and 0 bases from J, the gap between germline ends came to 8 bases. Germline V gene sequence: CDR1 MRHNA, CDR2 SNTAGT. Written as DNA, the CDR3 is TGTGCCAGCAGTCCCGACAGTAGCAATCAGCCCCAGCATTTT. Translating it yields CASSPDSSNQPQHF.

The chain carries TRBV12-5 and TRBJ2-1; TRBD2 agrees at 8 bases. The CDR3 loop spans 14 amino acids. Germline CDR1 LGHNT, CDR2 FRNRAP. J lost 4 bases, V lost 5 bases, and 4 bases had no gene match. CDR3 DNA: TGTGCTAGTGGTGCTGCGGGGGGATACAATGAGCAGTTCTTC. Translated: CASGAAGGYNEQFF.

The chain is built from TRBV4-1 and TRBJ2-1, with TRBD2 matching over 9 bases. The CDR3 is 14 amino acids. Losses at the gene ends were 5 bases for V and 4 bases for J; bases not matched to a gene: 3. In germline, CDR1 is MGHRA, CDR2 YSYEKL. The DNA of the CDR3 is TGCGCCAGCAGCGTAGCGGGGGAGTACAATGAGCAGTTCTTC. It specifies CASSVAGEYNEQFF.

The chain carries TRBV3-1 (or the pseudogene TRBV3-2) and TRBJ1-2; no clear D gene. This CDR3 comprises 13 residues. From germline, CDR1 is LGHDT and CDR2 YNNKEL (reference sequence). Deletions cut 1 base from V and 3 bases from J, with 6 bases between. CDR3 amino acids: CASSQGAHYGYTF. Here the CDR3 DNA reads TGTGCCAGCAGCCAAGGCGCACACTATGGCTACACCTTC.

The CDR3 loop is CASRPRQQNTEAFF. For the CDR3, the DNA is TGTGCCAGCAGACCCCGACAGCAGAACACTGAAGCTTTCTTT. This rearrangement joins TRBV6-5 to TRBJ1-1; a weak D match, TRBD1 (5 bases). CDR3 length: 14 amino acids. Deletions cut 6 bases from V and 1 base from J, with 12 bases between. CDR1 is MNHEY and CDR2 is SVGAGI in the germline V gene.

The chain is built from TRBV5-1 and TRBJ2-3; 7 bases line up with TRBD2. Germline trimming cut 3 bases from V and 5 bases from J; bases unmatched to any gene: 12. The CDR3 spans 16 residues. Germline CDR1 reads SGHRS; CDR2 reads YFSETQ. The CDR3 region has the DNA TGCGCCAGCAGCTGGGGAGGGGAGAGGCTGGGAGATACGCAGTATTTT. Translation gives CASSWGGERLGDTQYF.

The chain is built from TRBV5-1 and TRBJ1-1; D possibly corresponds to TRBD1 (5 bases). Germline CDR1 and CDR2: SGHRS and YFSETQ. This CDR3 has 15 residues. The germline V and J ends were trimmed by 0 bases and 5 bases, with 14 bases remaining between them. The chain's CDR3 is CASSLAQGSWTEAFF. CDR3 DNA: TGCGCCAGCAGCTTGGCTCAGGGCAGTTGGACTGAAGCTTTCTTT.